This T cell receptor (beta chain) emerged from a study of T cells after yellow fever vaccination. Findings and caveats of the study: Relatively few clonotypes were ones that appeared in both CD4 and CD8 compartments. Subsequent to the booster, the majority of primary-vaccination clones reappeared (96% CD4, 88% CD8).

This CDR3 is 19 amino acids long. Germline V gene lookup returns CDR1 DFQATT and CDR2 SNEGSKA (reference sequence). Trimming took 5 bases from V and 6 from J; bases not matched to a gene: 21. This clonotype has only a few counts. TCRdb ran MiXCR on the 5' RACE reads and lists one entry per CDR3 protein. The sample shows approximately 32,000 distinct CDR3 sequences, around 6.7% of them seen only once. This specimen consisted of PBMCs, either bulk or a sorted T-cell subset (CD4+, CD8+, memory, or dextramer-sorted; not recorded which), obtained on the day of the first yellow fever vaccination. The chain has TRBV20-1 and TRBJ1-6, with 8 bases aligning to TRBD1. This clonotype was obtained from a man aged 18 to 29 who received the YFV17D yellow fever vaccine. The CDR3 DNA is TGCAGTGCTCCACTAGCCCGGGACAGGCGCCGAACCTTTAATTCACCCCTCCACTTT. Its protein is CSAPLARDRRRTFNSPLHF.